This T cell receptor beta chain was sequenced during a study of T cell repertoires in cytomegalovirus infection. Study-level points and caveats: There were HLA-C-restricted CMV-specific TCR beta clonotypes dominating the ex vivo response.

TCRdb ran MiXCR on the reads and lists one entry per CDR3 protein. The table records roughly 230,000 distinct CDR3 sequences, over 15% of them present only once. Germline assignment: CDR1 SNHLY and CDR2 FYNNEI. The CDR3 spans 16 residues. With 2 bases removed from V and 0 bases from J, the gap between germline ends came to 13 bases. This clonotype was seen only a few times. Its antigen is unknown. The TCR was taken from a human donor in good health (CMV status not recorded). Some clones in this sample may be carry-over from other donors' samples. What was sequenced was CD8+ T cells from PBMCs. The chain joins TRBV2 to TRBJ1-1; no reliable D call. The CDR3: CASSESTLRMNTEAFF. The DNA for the CDR3 is TGTGCCAGCAGTGAATCTACGTTACGGATGAACACTGAAGCTTTCTTT.